Many counts were recorded for the clone carrying this T cell receptor (beta chain). Through a sample-barcoded 5' primer and a J-beta primer mix, a second PCR was run for about 6 to 12 cycles. MiXCR was run by TCRdb on the 5' RACE reads, yielding one entry per CDR3 protein. This table has around 1.5 million distinct CDR3 sequences, approximately 42% appearing once. This entry belongs to a study of blood T cells in healthy people across ages. Trimming shortened V by 6 bases and J by 4 bases, and 7 bases separated the two germline ends. CDR1 and CDR2 (germline): MNHNY, SVGAGI (reference sequence). The CDR3 runs to 12 residues. The study isolated at least 7 million PBMCs from each sample.

The TCR was taken from a woman aged 18-29 years in good health. The material sequenced was blood. The chain is built from TRBV6-6 and TRBJ2-1; possibly TRBD1 for D (5 bases). The CDR3 bases are TGTGCCAGCAGAACAGGTTACAATGAGCAGTTCTTC. Its protein is CASRTGYNEQFF.